This entry features one T cell receptor beta chain sequence. Antigen unknown. This entry belongs to a study of vaccination and CD4 T cells after COVID-19. Background on the study: Culture controls were given either a CEFX pool, an HIV-1 Nef pool, or no peptide.

Whole-study findings and limits: For convalescent patients, 304 of the 307 vaccine-specific clones analyzed were classified as spike mono-reactive.

Specified treatment: approximately 9-day PBMC culture with coronavirus spike peptide pools or control peptides (ViraFEST assay). Harvesting of the unexposed donor's CD4+ T cells predated the COVID-19 pandemic (2011-2018). CD4+ T cells that had been cultured provided DNA sequenced with the Oncomine TCR Beta short-read assay. Genomic DNA was drawn out of CD4+ T cells grown in culture. Each CDR3 protein is one row after TCRdb ran MiXCR on the PCR reads. Seen here are about 6,600 distinct CDR3 sequences, roughly 51% observed once, and the top ten hold 44%. This TCR was sampled from a human donor in good health. The sequencing sample was made of CD4+ T cells from blood, cultured in vitro.

CDR3 DNA sequence: TGTGCCATCAGGACAGCATATAGCAATCAGCCCCAGCATTTT. It translates to CAIRTAYSNQPQHF. This rearrangement joins TRBV6-1 to TRBJ1-5, with D tentatively TRBD1 (6 bases). CDR3 length equals 14 residues. Looked up from germline, CDR1 is MNHNS and CDR2 is SASEGT. Deletions cut 10 bases from V and 0 bases from J, with 13 bases between.